A selection of T cell receptor beta chains follows, all from one sample in a study of blood T cells in healthy people across ages. TCRdb reprocessed the 5' RACE reads via MiXCR and lists one record per CDR3 protein. The sample has more than 1 million distinct CDR3 sequences, 45% seen once. Sample: blood. The receptors originated from a woman aged 55-70 years in good health. CDR3s include the opening cysteine and the closing phenylalanine or tryptophan. D genes are given only for firm matches. Clone size is given for some rows only: seen once, a few or many times, or a class if the clone is expanded.

CDR3 DNA: TGCGCCAGTAGGTCGACAGGGCGCTACGAGCAGTACTTC
CDR3 protein: CASRSTGRYEQYF
clone size: .
V gene: TRBV5-1
CDR3 length: 13
D gene: TRBD1
J gene: TRBJ2-7

CDR3 DNA: TGCAGCGTTGAATCAGGTACTGCCGCGCAGTTCTTC
CDR3 protein: CSVESGTAAQFF
clone size: .
V gene: TRBV29-1
CDR3 length: 12
D gene: .
J gene: TRBJ2-1

CDR3 DNA: TGCGCCAGCAGCCAAGAAACAGCGGGACATAGCACAGATACGCAGTATTTT
CDR3 protein: CASSQETAGHSTDTQYF
clone size: .
V gene: TRBV4-1
CDR3 length: 17
D gene: .
J gene: TRBJ2-3

CDR3 DNA: TGTGCCAGCAGCTTCAGGGGAGTGGGTGAAAAACTGTTTTTT
CDR3 protein: CASSFRGVGEKLFF
clone size: .
V gene: TRBV27
CDR3 length: 14
D gene: .
J gene: TRBJ1-4

CDR3 DNA: TGCAGTGCTAGTCCCGGGTCTAATGAAAAACTGTTTTTT
CDR3 protein: CSASPGSNEKLFF
clone size: .
V gene: TRBV20-1
CDR3 length: 13
D gene: .
J gene: TRBJ1-4

CDR3 DNA: TGTGCCAGCAGCCCACGACAGGGGAAAACTAATGAAAAACTGTTTTTT
CDR3 protein: CASSPRQGKTNEKLFF
clone size: .
V gene: TRBV3-1
CDR3 length: 16
D gene: TRBD1
J gene: TRBJ1-4

CDR3 DNA: TGCAGCGTAGCCGGGCTCGCGGGACCAGATACGCAGTATTTT
CDR3 protein: CSVAGLAGPDTQYF
clone size: .
V gene: TRBV29-1
CDR3 length: 14
D gene: .
J gene: TRBJ2-3

CDR3 DNA: TGCAGCGTTGAACCCAGCAATGAGCAGTTCTTC
CDR3 protein: CSVEPSNEQFF
clone size: .
V gene: TRBV29-1
CDR3 length: 11
D gene: .
J gene: TRBJ2-1

CDR3 DNA: TGTGCCACCAGGGTAATTTACAGGACCCAAGAGACCCAGTACTTC
CDR3 protein: CATRVIYRTQETQYF
clone size: .
V gene: TRBV24-1
CDR3 length: 15
D gene: .
J gene: TRBJ2-5

CDR3 DNA: TGTGCCAGCAGTTTATCAGGGGGCGGCTACACCTTC
CDR3 protein: CASSLSGGGYTF
clone size: many
V gene: TRBV27
CDR3 length: 12
D gene: TRBD1
J gene: TRBJ1-2

CDR3 DNA: TGTGCCAGCGGGACGGGTAGTGGGGCCAACGTCCTGACTTTC
CDR3 protein: CASGTGSGANVLTF
clone size: many
V gene: TRBV6-2/TRBV6-3
CDR3 length: 14
D gene: .
J gene: TRBJ2-6

CDR3 DNA: TGTGCCAGCTCACCGTCTCGACTGGTCTACAATGAGCAGTTCTTC
CDR3 protein: CASSPSRLVYNEQFF
clone size: few
V gene: TRBV18
CDR3 length: 15
D gene: .
J gene: TRBJ2-1

CDR3 DNA: TGCAGTGCTAGAGATGCTTCAGGGGGCCCAAGTGGCTACACCTTC
CDR3 protein: CSARDASGGPSGYTF
clone size: .
V gene: TRBV20-1
CDR3 length: 15
D gene: TRBD1
J gene: TRBJ1-2

CDR3 DNA: TGCAGCGTTGTTTCAGGGGGGTACAATCAGCCCCAGCATTTT
CDR3 protein: CSVVSGGYNQPQHF
clone size: .
V gene: TRBV29-1
CDR3 length: 14
D gene: TRBD1
J gene: TRBJ1-5

CDR3 DNA: TGTGCCAGCAAATGGCAGGCTAACTCCTACGAGCAGTACTTC
CDR3 protein: CASKWQANSYEQYF
clone size: .
V gene: TRBV27
CDR3 length: 14
D gene: .
J gene: TRBJ2-7

CDR3 DNA: TGCGCCAGCAGCTTGAATGAGGCCAGGGTCTTCTCTGGGGCCAACGTCCTGACTTTC
CDR3 protein: CASSLNEARVFSGANVLTF
clone size: .
V gene: TRBV5-1
CDR3 length: 19
D gene: .
J gene: TRBJ2-6

CDR3 DNA: TGTGCCAGCAGCTTTAGCGTAAACAATGAGCAGTTCTTC
CDR3 protein: CASSFSVNNEQFF
clone size: .
V gene: TRBV7-2
CDR3 length: 13
D gene: .
J gene: TRBJ2-1

CDR3 DNA: TGCGCCAGCAGTCCCGGGACAGGGGCCCTCTCTGGGGCCGACGTCCTGACTTTC
CDR3 protein: CASSPGTGALSGADVLTF
clone size: .
V gene: TRBV5-1
CDR3 length: 18
D gene: TRBD1
J gene: TRBJ2-6

CDR3 DNA: TGTGCCACCCAGGATTACGCCTCCTACGAGCAGTACTTC
CDR3 protein: CATQDYASYEQYF
clone size: .
V gene: TRBV6-1
CDR3 length: 13
D gene: .
J gene: TRBJ2-7

CDR3 DNA: TGTGCCAGCAGTACGGAACGACTAGCGGGAGTCACAAACTACGAGCAGTACTTC
CDR3 protein: CASSTERLAGVTNYEQYF
clone size: .
V gene: TRBV6-2/TRBV6-3
CDR3 length: 18
D gene: TRBD2
J gene: TRBJ2-7

CDR3 DNA: TGTGCCAGCAGTTTATCCTCAGGGCAATCTGGGGCCAACGTCCTGACTTTC
CDR3 protein: CASSLSSGQSGANVLTF
clone size: .
V gene: TRBV27
CDR3 length: 17
D gene: .
J gene: TRBJ2-6

CDR3 DNA: TGTGCCAGCATGTCCAGCTCCTATAATTCACCCCTCCACTTT
CDR3 protein: CASMSSSYNSPLHF
clone size: .
V gene: TRBV2
CDR3 length: 14
D gene: .
J gene: TRBJ1-6

CDR3 DNA: TGCGCCAGCAGGGAAGCGGGACTTTACAATGAGCAGTACTTC
CDR3 protein: CASREAGLYNEQYF
clone size: .
V gene: TRBV5-1
CDR3 length: 14
D gene: TRBD2
J gene: TRBJ2-5

CDR3 DNA: TGTGCCTCAAGGACAGGGGTTATGAACACTGAAGCTTTCTTT
CDR3 protein: CASRTGVMNTEAFF
clone size: .
V gene: TRBV10-3
CDR3 length: 14
D gene: TRBD1
J gene: TRBJ1-1

CDR3 DNA: TGCAGTGCTAGTGTTATCTCCTCCGACACCGGGGAGCTGTTTTTT
CDR3 protein: CSASVISSDTGELFF
clone size: .
V gene: TRBV20-1
CDR3 length: 15
D gene: .
J gene: TRBJ2-2

CDR3 DNA: TGTGCCTGGAGTTGGGGTTATGGCTACACCTTC
CDR3 protein: CAWSWGYGYTF
clone size: .
V gene: TRBV30
CDR3 length: 11
D gene: .
J gene: TRBJ1-2

CDR3 DNA: TGTGCCAGCAGACCGACCCAAGGGTCCTACAATGAGCAGTTCTTC
CDR3 protein: CASRPTQGSYNEQFF
clone size: many
V gene: TRBV2
CDR3 length: 15
D gene: .
J gene: TRBJ2-1

CDR3 DNA: TGTGCCAGCAGTAACGACGGAAGAATGAACACTGAAGCTTTCTTT
CDR3 protein: CASSNDGRMNTEAFF
clone size: .
V gene: TRBV5-6
CDR3 length: 15
D gene: .
J gene: TRBJ1-1

CDR3 DNA: TGCATTGTGCTCCCGGGGGGCTCCTACGAGCAGTACTTC
CDR3 protein: CIVLPGGSYEQYF
clone size: .
V gene: TRBV20-1
CDR3 length: 13
D gene: TRBD2
J gene: TRBJ2-7

CDR3 DNA: TGCAGTGCTAGATTTCCGGGAGCTTTCAGAAATGAGCAGTTCTTC
CDR3 protein: CSARFPGAFRNEQFF
clone size: .
V gene: TRBV20-1
CDR3 length: 15
D gene: .
J gene: TRBJ2-1

CDR3 DNA: TGCAGTGCAAAGGGAGATGGACTAGCGGGGGCTCTAGCCAAAAACATTCAGTACTTC
CDR3 protein: CSAKGDGLAGALAKNIQYF
clone size: .
V gene: TRBV20-1
CDR3 length: 19
D gene: TRBD2
J gene: TRBJ2-4

CDR3 DNA: TGTGCCAGCAGTTTGCAATCGGGACTACTCCAAGAGACCCAGTACTTC
CDR3 protein: CASSLQSGLLQETQYF
clone size: few
V gene: TRBV12-3/TRBV12-4
CDR3 length: 16
D gene: TRBD2
J gene: TRBJ2-5

CDR3 DNA: TGTGCCAGCAGTGAATGGGGGTACGGGAGCAATCAGCCCCAGCATTTT
CDR3 protein: CASSEWGYGSNQPQHF
clone size: once
V gene: TRBV6-1
CDR3 length: 16
D gene: .
J gene: TRBJ1-5

CDR3 DNA: TGTACCAGCAGACGGTCAGAGACCCAGTACTTC
CDR3 protein: CTSRRSETQYF
clone size: .
V gene: TRBV12-3/TRBV12-4
CDR3 length: 11
D gene: .
J gene: TRBJ2-5

CDR3 DNA: TGCGCCAGCAGCTACGCAACTAGCGGGATCTCCTACGAGCAGTACTTC
CDR3 protein: CASSYATSGISYEQYF
clone size: .
V gene: TRBV5-1
CDR3 length: 16
D gene: TRBD2
J gene: TRBJ2-7